A selection of T cell receptor beta chains follows, all from one sample in a study of blood T cells in healthy people across ages. Via MiXCR, TCRdb re-called the 5' RACE reads, giving one row per CDR3 protein. The table shows about 640,000 distinct CDR3 sequences, with roughly 53% occurring only once. Material: blood. These receptors all stem from a man in his 60s in good health. CDR3s include the opening cysteine and the closing phenylalanine or tryptophan. D genes are given only for firm matches. Clone size is stated in some rows and not others, as once, few, many or a class when expanded.

>.|TRBJ2-7|TRBV4-1|once
CASSQVLHGSYEQYF
TGCGCCAGCAGCCAAGTCCTTCACGGATCCTACGAGCAGTACTTC
>.|TRBJ1-4|TRBV4-2|.
CASSQEKALNEKLFF
TGTGCCAGCAGCCAAGAGAAGGCCCTCAATGAAAAACTGTTTTTT
>TRBD1|TRBJ1-2|TRBV20-1|.
CSVDRVGYTF
TGCAGTGTCGACAGGGTGGGCTACACCTTC
>.|TRBJ2-3|TRBV6-6|.
CASMGPSSTDTQYF
TGTGCCAGCATGGGGCCCTCTAGCACAGATACGCAGTATTTT
>.|TRBJ2-7|TRBV13|few
CASSRGTFYEQYF
TGTGCCAGCAGCCGCGGAACCTTCTACGAGCAGTACTTC
>.|TRBJ2-4|TRBV7-9|.
CASSLSRGGQKNIQYF
TGTGCCAGCAGCTTATCCCGCGGGGGCCAGAAAAACATTCAGTACTTC
>TRBD2|TRBJ2-1|TRBV27|many
CASSSPGTSGNEQFF
TGTGCCAGCAGTTCCCCCGGGACTAGCGGCAATGAGCAGTTCTTC
>.|TRBJ2-1|TRBV21-1|many
CASSKRGPRESRNEQFF
TGTGCCAGCAGCAAGAGGGGTCCCCGGGAAAGCCGGAATGAGCAGTTCTTC
>.|TRBJ2-3|TRBV20-1|.
CSARGGGPHTDTQYF
TGCAGTGCTAGAGGTGGGGGGCCGCACACAGATACGCAGTATTTT
>.|TRBJ1-1|TRBV3-1|.
CASSQVSRGTEAFF
TGTGCCAGCAGCCAAGTTTCGAGGGGGACTGAAGCTTTCTTT
>TRBD1|TRBJ2-7|TRBV6-2/TRBV6-3|.
CASRVLDRGPEQYF
TGTGCCAGCAGGGTTTTGGACAGGGGGCCCGAGCAGTACTTC
>.|TRBJ2-1|TRBV29-1|.
CSVGRRYGEQFF
TGCAGCGTTGGGCGGAGGTACGGTGAGCAGTTCTTC
>TRBD1|TRBJ1-6|TRBV5-1|.
CASSSGQVYNSPLHF
TGCGCCAGCAGCTCTGGACAGGTCTATAATTCACCCCTCCACTTT
>TRBD2|TRBJ2-7|TRBV24-1|.
CATSDPGLAGGEQYF
TGTGCCACCAGTGACCCTGGACTAGCGGGGGGCGAGCAGTACTTC
>.|TRBJ2-5|TRBV4-1|few
CASSRTNQRLQETQYF
TGCGCCAGCAGCCGCACCAACCAACGATTGCAAGAGACCCAGTACTTC
>.|TRBJ1-2|TRBV4-1|.
CASSQEPQSYGYTF
TGCGCCAGCAGCCAAGAACCACAGAGCTATGGCTACACCTTC
>.|TRBJ2-7|TRBV6-2/TRBV6-3|many
CASSRLDREQYF
TGTGCCAGCAGCCGACTAGATCGCGAGCAGTACTTC
>TRBD2|TRBJ2-1|TRBV7-2|.
CASSQTRLAGGEQFF
TGTGCCAGCAGCCAGACCCGACTAGCGGGAGGTGAGCAGTTCTTC
>TRBD2|TRBJ2-5|TRBV12-3/TRBV12-4|.
CASEAGEEETQYF
TGTGCCAGCGAGGCGGGGGAAGAAGAGACCCAGTACTTC
>.|TRBJ2-2|TRBV27|.
CASSYKPNTGELFF
TGTGCCAGCAGCTACAAGCCGAACACCGGGGAGCTGTTTTTT
>.|TRBJ1-2|TRBV12-3/TRBV12-4|.
CASSLSQNRDYYGYTF
TGTGCCAGCAGTTTATCCCAAAACAGGGATTACTATGGCTACACCTTC
>.|TRBJ2-3|TRBV4-2|.
CASSQVVMGDTQYF
TGTGCCAGCAGCCAAGTGGTTATGGGCGATACGCAGTATTTT
>.|TRBJ1-2|TRBV25-1|few
CASSEYGLKYGYTF
TGTGCCAGCAGTGAATATGGCCTGAAGTATGGCTACACCTTC
>.|TRBJ2-2|TRBV6-5|few
CASRLTGGANTGELFF
TGTGCCAGCAGATTAACGGGGGGCGCGAACACCGGGGAGCTGTTTTTT
>TRBD2|TRBJ2-3|TRBV4-2|.
CASSHSLAGGQRTDTQYF
TGTGCCAGCAGCCATTCCCTAGCGGGAGGGCAAAGGACAGATACGCAGTATTTT
>.|TRBJ1-2|TRBV28|once
CASSVQQNNYGYTF
TGTGCCAGCAGTGTCCAACAGAATAACTATGGCTACACCTTC
>TRBD2|TRBJ2-3|TRBV12-3/TRBV12-4|.
CASSTTSGVTDTQYF
TGTGCCAGCAGCACGACTAGCGGGGTCACAGATACGCAGTATTTT
>.|TRBJ2-1|TRBV5-1|.
CASKITYNEQFF
TGCGCCAGCAAAATCACCTACAATGAGCAGTTCTTC
>TRBD1|TRBJ1-5|TRBV3-1|.
CASSQGAPGQKNQPQHF
TGTGCCAGCAGCCAAGGAGCTCCGGGACAGAAAAATCAGCCCCAGCATTTT
>.|TRBJ1-2|TRBV10-3|few
CAISESGTLGNYGYTF
TGTGCCATCAGTGAGTCCGGGACCCTCGGTAACTATGGCTACACCTTC
>TRBD1|TRBJ1-2|TRBV29-1|few
CSVEGQEGGYTF
TGCAGCGTGGAGGGACAGGAGGGCGGCTACACCTTC
>.|TRBJ2-5|TRBV12-3/TRBV12-4|.
CASSTGLERTQYF
TGTGCCAGCAGCACCGGACTGGAGAGAACCCAGTACTTC
>TRBD1|TRBJ2-1|TRBV7-2|.
CAGSTQTGPPDNEQFF
TGTGCCGGCAGCACCCAGACAGGGCCCCCGGACAATGAGCAGTTCTTC
>TRBD2|TRBJ2-7|TRBV6-6|.
CASRLAGGTYEQYF
TGTGCCAGCAGACTAGCGGGGGGAACCTACGAGCAGTACTTC
>TRBD2|TRBJ2-5|TRBV20-1|.
CSARAASGAQETQYF
TGCAGTGCTAGAGCGGCTAGCGGGGCCCAAGAGACCCAGTACTTC
>.|TRBJ1-2|TRBV6-1|.
CASTRGAGEKAGYGYTF
TGTGCCAGCACCAGAGGGGCAGGCGAGAAAGCTGGCTATGGCTACACCTTC
>TRBD2|TRBJ2-1|TRBV7-9|few
CASSATSVPLYNEQFF
TGTGCCAGCAGCGCGACTAGCGTGCCTCTGTACAATGAGCAGTTCTTC
>TRBD1|TRBJ2-3|TRBV7-2|.
CASSSQPLGTGADTQYF
TGTGCCAGCAGCTCTCAGCCGCTAGGGACAGGGGCAGATACGCAGTATTTT
>TRBD1|TRBJ2-1|TRBV20-1|.
CSARTGPSSYNEQFF
TGCAGTGCCCGGACAGGGCCTAGTTCCTACAATGAGCAGTTCTTC
>.|TRBJ1-4|TRBV14|few
CASSQGTATNEKLFF
TGTGCCAGCAGCCAAGGGACGGCAACTAATGAAAAACTGTTTTTT
>TRBD1|TRBJ1-2|TRBV4-1|.
CASSQEGTGSLYGYTF
TGCGCCAGCAGCCAAGAAGGGACAGGATCTCTATATGGCTACACCTTC
>TRBD1|TRBJ2-7|TRBV3-1|.
CASSLRDREGEQYF
TGTGCCAGCAGCCTCCGGGACAGGGAGGGCGAGCAGTACTTC
>.|TRBJ2-7|TRBV20-1|.
CSTRGDGEQYF
TGCAGTACTAGGGGGGATGGCGAGCAGTACTTC
>.|TRBJ1-5|TRBV12-3/TRBV12-4|few
CASSPSPGINQPQHF
TGTGCCAGCAGCCCTAGCCCCGGGATCAATCAGCCCCAGCATTTT
>.|TRBJ2-1|TRBV7-2|few
CASSLQRSSYNEQFF
TGTGCCAGCAGCTTACAGCGTAGCTCCTACAATGAGCAGTTCTTC